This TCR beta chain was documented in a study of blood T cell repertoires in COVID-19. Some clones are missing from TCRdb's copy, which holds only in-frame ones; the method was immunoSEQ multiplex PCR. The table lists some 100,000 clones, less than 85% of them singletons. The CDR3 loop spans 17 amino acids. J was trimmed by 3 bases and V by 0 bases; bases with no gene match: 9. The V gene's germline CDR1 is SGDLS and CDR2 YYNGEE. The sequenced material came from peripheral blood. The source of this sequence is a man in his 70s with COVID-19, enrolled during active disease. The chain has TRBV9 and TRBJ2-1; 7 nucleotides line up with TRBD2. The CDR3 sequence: CASSVEGSGAFYNEQFF. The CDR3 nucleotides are TGTGCCAGCAGCGTAGAGGGAAGCGGGGCTTTCTACAATGAGCAGTTCTTC.